Following are 2 T cell receptor beta chains from one sample sequenced in a study of OX40 agonist ivuxolimab in advanced cancers. The method was immunoSEQ multiplex PCR; TCRdb's version includes in-frame clones alone and lacks a portion of them. The sample has approximately 39,000 clones, 80% to 90% seen once. The input for sequencing was CD4+ or CD8+ T cells sorted from blood, taken in a trial of the OX40 agonist ivuxolimab. The receptors shown here come from an adult with an advanced solid tumor such as melanoma, head and neck, liver or kidney cancer.

CDR3 in DNA: TGTGCCAGCAGTCGCGACAGAAATCAGCCCCAGCATTTT. This gives the protein CASSRDRNQPQHF. The rearrangement joins TRBV11-2 to TRBJ1-5; perhaps TRBD1 as D (5 bases). This CDR3 has 13 residues. Germline V CDR1 and CDR2: SGHAT, FQNNGV. The V end lost 6 bases, the J end lost 4 bases, and 10 bases lay between the germline ends.

V usage is TRBV11-2 and J usage is TRBJ2-6; D is unresolved. Germline V gives CDR1 SGHAT, CDR2 FQNNGV. V gave up 0 bases and J gave up 0 bases, with 9 bases separating them. The CDR3 totals 17 residues. CDR3 residues: CASSLDLGLSGANVLTF. The DNA for the CDR3 is TGTGCCAGCAGCTTAGATCTGGGCCTCTCTGGGGCCAACGTCCTGACTTTC.